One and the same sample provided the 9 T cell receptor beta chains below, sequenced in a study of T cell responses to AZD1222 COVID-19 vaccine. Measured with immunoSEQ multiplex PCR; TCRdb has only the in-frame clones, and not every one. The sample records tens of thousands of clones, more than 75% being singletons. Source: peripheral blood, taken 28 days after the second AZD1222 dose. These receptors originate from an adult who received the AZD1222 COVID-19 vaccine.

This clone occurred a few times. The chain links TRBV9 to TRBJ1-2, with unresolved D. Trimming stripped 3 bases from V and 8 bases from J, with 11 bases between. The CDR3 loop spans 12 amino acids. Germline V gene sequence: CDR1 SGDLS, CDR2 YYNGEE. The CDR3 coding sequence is TGTGCCAGCAGCGCGTCCCCGGGAGGCTACACCTTC. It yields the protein CASSASPGGYTF. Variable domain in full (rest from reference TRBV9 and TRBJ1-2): DSGVTQTPKHLITATGQRVTLRCSPRSGDLSVYWYQQSLDQGLQFLIQYYNGEERAKGNILERFSAQQFPDLHSELNLSSLELGDSALYFCASSASPGGYTFGSGTRLTVV.

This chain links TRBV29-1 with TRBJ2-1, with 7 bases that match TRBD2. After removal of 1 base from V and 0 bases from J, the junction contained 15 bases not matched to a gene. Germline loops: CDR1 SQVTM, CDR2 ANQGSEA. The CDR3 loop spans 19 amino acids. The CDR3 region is CSVEGGLAEAPSSYNEQFF. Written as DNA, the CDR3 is TGCAGCGTTGAAGGAGGCCTAGCGGAGGCCCCTAGCTCCTACAATGAGCAGTTCTTC.

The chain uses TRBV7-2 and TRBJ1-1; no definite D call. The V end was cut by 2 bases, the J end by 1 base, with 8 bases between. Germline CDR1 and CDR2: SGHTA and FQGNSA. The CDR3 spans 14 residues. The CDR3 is CASSLLGKNTEAFF. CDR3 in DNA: TGTGCCAGCAGCTTACTAGGCAAGAACACTGAAGCTTTCTTT.

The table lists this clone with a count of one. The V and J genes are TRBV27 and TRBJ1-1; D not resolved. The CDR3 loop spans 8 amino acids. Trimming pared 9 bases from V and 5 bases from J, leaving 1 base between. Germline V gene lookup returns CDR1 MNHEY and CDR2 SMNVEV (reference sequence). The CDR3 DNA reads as TGTGCCAGAACTGAAGCTTTCTTT. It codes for CARTEAFF.

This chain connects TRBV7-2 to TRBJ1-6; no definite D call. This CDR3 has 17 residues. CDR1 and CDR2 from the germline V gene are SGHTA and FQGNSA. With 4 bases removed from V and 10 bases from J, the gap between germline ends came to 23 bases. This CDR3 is CASSWQPGQTGRSPLHF. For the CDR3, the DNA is TGTGCCAGCAGCTGGCAGCCTGGGCAAACGGGTAGATCACCCCTCCACTTT.

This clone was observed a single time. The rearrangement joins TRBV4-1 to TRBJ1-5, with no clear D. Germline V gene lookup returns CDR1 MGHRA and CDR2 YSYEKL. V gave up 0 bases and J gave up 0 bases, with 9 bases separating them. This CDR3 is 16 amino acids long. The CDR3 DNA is TGCGCCAGCAGCCAAGATATGACAAATAGCAATCAGCCCCAGCATTTT. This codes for CASSQDMTNSNQPQHF.

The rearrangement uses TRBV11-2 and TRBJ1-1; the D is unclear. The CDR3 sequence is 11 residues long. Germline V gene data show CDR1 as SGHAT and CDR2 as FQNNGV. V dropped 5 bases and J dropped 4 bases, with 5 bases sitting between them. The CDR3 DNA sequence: TGTGCCAGCAGCCCGGGCACTGAAGCTTTCTTT. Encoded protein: CASSPGTEAFF.

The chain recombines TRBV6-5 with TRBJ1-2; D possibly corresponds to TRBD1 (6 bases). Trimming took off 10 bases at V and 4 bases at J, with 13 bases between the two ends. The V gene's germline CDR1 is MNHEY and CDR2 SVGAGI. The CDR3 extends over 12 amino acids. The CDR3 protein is CATSGTPYGYTF. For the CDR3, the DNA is TGTGCCACCTCCGGGACACCCTATGGCTACACCTTC.

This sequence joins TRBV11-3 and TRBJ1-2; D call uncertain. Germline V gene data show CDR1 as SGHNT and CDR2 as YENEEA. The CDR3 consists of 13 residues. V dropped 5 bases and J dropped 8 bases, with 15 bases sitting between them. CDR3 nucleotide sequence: TGTGCCAGCAGCCCACTAGCGACGGGGGGCTACACCTTC. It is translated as CASSPLATGGYTF.